The source of this T cell receptor beta chain is a study of T cell responses to AZD1222 COVID-19 vaccine. A word on this clone: Its target is unknown.

The data were produced by immunoSEQ multiplex PCR, yet TCRdb's version contains in-frame clones alone and is incomplete. Of more than 150,000 clones listed, roughly 92% were seen once; the top ten hold about 10%. Study-wide results and limits: The span of vaccine-associated CD4 TCRs extended across spike, with dominance at 160-218 and 743-854. Two AZD1222 doses significantly raised spike-specific TCR breadth and depth over controls. Every sample of the repertoires postdated the peak T cell response.

This sample comprised peripheral blood, obtained on day 0 of AZD1222 vaccination. This clonotype originated in an adult in good health.

The CDR3, as DNA: TGTGCCAGCAGGGGGACTAGCGGGAGAACCTACGAGCAGTACTTC. This translates into CASRGTSGRTYEQYF. This chain links TRBV6-6 with TRBJ2-7, with 14 bases lining up with TRBD2. Per the germline V gene, CDR1 is MNHNY and CDR2 is SVGAGI (reference sequence). V lost 6 bases to trimming and J lost 2 bases; unmatched junction nucleotides: 3. This CDR3 has 15 amino acids.